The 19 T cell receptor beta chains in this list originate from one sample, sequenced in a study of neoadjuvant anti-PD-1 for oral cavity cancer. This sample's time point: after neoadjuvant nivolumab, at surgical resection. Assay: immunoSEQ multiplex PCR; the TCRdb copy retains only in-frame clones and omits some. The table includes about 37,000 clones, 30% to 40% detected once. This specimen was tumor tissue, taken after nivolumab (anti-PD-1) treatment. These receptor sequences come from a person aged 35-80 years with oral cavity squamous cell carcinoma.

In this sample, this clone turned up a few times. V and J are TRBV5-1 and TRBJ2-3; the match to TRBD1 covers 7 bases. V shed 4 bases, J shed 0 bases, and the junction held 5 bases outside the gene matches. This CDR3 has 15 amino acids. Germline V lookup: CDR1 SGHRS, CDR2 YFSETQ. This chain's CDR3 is CASSADRASTDTQYF. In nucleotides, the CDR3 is TGCGCCAGCAGCGCTGACAGGGCTAGCACAGATACGCAGTATTTT.

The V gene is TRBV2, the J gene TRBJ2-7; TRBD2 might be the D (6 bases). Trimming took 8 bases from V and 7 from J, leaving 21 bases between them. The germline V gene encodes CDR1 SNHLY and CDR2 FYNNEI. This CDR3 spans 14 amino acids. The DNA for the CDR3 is TGTGCCAGCTGGGAGGATCGGAGGGTGAGGGAGCAGTACTTC. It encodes CASWEDRRVREQYF.

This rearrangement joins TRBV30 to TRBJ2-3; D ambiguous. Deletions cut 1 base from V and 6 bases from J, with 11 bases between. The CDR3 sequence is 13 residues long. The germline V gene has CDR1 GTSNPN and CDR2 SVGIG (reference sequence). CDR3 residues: CAWSGQAPDTQYF. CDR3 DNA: TGTGCCTGGAGTGGGCAGGCCCCCGATACGCAGTATTTT.

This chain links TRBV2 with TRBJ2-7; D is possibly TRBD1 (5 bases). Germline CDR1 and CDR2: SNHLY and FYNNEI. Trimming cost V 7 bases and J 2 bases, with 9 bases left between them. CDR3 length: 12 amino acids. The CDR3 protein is CASMPDTYEQYF. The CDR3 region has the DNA TGTGCCAGCATGCCGGACACCTACGAGCAGTACTTC.

Here the CDR3 DNA reads TGTGCCAGCAACCGACGGCGGGATGCAGATACGCAGTATTTT. Translation: CASNRRRDADTQYF. The gene calls are TRBV27 and TRBJ2-3; D may be TRBD2 (6 bases). V was cut by 7 bases and J by 4 bases, with 15 bases left in between. Germline V gene data show CDR1 as MNHEY and CDR2 as SMNVEV (reference sequence). The CDR3 spans 14 residues.

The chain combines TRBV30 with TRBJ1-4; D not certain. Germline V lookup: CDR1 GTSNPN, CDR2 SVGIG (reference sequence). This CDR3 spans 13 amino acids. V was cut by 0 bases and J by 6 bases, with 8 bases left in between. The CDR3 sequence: CAWSVERYEKLFF. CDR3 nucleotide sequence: TGTGCCTGGAGTGTAGAGCGGTATGAAAAACTGTTTTTT.

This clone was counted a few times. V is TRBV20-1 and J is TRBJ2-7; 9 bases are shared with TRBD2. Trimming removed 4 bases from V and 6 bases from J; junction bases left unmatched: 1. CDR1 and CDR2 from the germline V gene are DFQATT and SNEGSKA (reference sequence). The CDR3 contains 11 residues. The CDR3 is CSAIAGVEQYF. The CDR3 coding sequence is TGCAGTGCTATAGCGGGAGTCGAGCAGTACTTC.

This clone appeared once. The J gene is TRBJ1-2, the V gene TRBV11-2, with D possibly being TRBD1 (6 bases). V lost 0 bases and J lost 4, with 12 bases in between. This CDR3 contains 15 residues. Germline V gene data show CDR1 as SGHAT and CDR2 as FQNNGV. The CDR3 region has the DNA TGTGCCAGCAGCTTAGATGGGGCGACAGGCTATGGCTACACCTTC. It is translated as CASSLDGATGYGYTF.

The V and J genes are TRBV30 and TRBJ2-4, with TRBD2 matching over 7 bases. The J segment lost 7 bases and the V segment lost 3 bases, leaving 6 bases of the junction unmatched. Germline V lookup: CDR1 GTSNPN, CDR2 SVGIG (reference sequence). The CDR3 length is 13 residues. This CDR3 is CAWSPGLNNIQYF. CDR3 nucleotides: TGTGCCTGGAGCCCGGGACTAAACAACATTCAGTACTTC.

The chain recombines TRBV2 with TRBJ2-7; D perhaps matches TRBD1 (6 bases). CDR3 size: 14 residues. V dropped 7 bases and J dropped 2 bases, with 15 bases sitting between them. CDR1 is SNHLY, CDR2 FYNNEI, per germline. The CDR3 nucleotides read TGTGCCAGCACCCGAGGACAGCTAGCCTACGAGCAGTACTTC. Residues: CASTRGQLAYEQYF.

The CDR3 is CASTPSGKDYGYTF. CDR3 DNA sequence: TGTGCCAGCACTCCCAGCGGAAAGGACTATGGCTACACCTTC. This rearrangement joins TRBV28 to TRBJ1-2; no definite D call. This CDR3 comprises 14 residues. The germline V gene encodes CDR1 MDHEN and CDR2 SYDVKM. With 7 bases removed from V and 3 bases from J, the gap between germline ends came to 15 bases.

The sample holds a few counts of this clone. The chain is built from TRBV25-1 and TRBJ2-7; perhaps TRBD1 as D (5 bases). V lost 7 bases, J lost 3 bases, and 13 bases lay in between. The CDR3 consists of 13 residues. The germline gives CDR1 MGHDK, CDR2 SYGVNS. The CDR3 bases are TGTGCCAGCAATTCATGGACACTCTACGAGCAGTACTTC. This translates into CASNSWTLYEQYF.

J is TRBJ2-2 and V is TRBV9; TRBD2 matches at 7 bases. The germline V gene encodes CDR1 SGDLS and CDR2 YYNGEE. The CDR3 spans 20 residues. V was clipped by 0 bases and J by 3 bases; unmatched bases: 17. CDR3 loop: CASSVAMGVASGAYTGELFF. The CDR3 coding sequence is TGTGCCAGCAGCGTAGCTATGGGGGTAGCTAGCGGAGCCTACACCGGGGAGCTGTTTTTT.

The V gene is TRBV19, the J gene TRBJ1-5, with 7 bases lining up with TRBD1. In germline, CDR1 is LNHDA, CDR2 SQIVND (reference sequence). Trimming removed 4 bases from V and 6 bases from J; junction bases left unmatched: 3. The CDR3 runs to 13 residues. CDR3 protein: CASSTGTAQPQHF. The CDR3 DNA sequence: TGTGCCAGTAGTACCGGGACAGCTCAGCCCCAGCATTTT.

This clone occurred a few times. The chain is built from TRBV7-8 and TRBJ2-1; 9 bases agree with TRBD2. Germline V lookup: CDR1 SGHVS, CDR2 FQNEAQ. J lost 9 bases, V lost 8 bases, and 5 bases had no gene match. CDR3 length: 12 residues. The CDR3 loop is CASEREEGEQFF. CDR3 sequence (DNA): TGTGCCAGCGAGCGGGAGGAAGGTGAGCAGTTCTTC.

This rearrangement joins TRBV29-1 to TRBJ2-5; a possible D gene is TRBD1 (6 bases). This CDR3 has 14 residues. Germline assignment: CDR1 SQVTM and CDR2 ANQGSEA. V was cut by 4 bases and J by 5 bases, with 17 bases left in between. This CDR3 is CSVAEGGFAETQYF. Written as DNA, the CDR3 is TGCAGCGTTGCTGAAGGGGGTTTCGCGGAGACCCAGTACTTC.

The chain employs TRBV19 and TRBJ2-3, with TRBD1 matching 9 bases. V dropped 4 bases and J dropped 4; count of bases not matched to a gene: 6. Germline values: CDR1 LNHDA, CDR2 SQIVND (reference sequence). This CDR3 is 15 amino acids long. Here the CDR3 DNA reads TGTGCCAGTAGTACACCGGGACAGGGCCCAGATACGCAGTATTTT. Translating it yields CASSTPGQGPDTQYF.

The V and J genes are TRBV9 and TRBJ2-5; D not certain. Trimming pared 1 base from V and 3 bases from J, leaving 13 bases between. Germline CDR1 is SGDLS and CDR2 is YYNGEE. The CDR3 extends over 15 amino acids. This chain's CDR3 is CASSVSQTTEETQYF. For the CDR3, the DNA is TGTGCCAGCAGCGTATCACAAACGACGGAAGAGACCCAGTACTTC.

The CDR3 reads CASSLKRARDYGYTF. In DNA form, the CDR3 reads TGTGCCAGCAGCTTGAAGAGGGCGCGGGACTATGGCTACACCTTC. The chain recombines TRBV7-9 with TRBJ1-2, with D hard to call. V was cut by 3 bases and J by 3 bases, with 14 bases left in between. CDR1 SEHNR and CDR2 FQNEAQ come from the germline V gene (reference sequence). This CDR3 comprises 15 residues.